The source of this TCR beta chain is a study of tumor-infiltrating lymphocytes in primary liver carcinoma. Study background: Between 4.2 and 10 cm across, the tumors were all of stage T1-T3 N0M0.

Co-extracted RNA and DNA came from about 20-30 mg of unsorted bulk tissue. Uniformly, tumor samples exhibited a viable tumor cell fraction exceeding 90%. CDR1 and CDR2 from the germline V gene are SGHDT and YYEEEE. The CDR3 sequence is 14 residues long. Using a constant-region primer together with ProtoScript II reverse transcriptase, TCR beta cDNA was made from 500 to 650 ng of total RNA. Slightly modified ARM-PCR, run as three nested multiplex PCR rounds, produced the TCR beta libraries. It was with TRBV1-TRBV30 forward primers and a C-beta reverse primer that the first two PCR rounds were run, at about 10 cycles each. TCRdb ran MiXCR on the multiplex PCR reads and lists one entry per CDR3 protein. The sample includes approximately 22,000 distinct CDR3 sequences, roughly 78% of them seen just once. Study-wide findings and caveats: Tumors significantly exceeded blood in top-250-clone fraction (p = 0.039).

A word on this clonotype: As yet, its antigen is unknown. A read error may account for a junction end that differs from germline.

Source material: liver tumor tissue from sampling region 1. The subset: tumor region T1, superior pole. The chain is built from TRBV5-6 and TRBJ1-2; D is uncertain. This TCR derives from a man in his forties with primary liver carcinoma and hepatitis B virus infection. The CDR3, as DNA: TGTGCCAGCAGCTTGTCGACGGCAGTTTATGACTACACCTTC. Its protein is CASSLSTAVYDYTF.